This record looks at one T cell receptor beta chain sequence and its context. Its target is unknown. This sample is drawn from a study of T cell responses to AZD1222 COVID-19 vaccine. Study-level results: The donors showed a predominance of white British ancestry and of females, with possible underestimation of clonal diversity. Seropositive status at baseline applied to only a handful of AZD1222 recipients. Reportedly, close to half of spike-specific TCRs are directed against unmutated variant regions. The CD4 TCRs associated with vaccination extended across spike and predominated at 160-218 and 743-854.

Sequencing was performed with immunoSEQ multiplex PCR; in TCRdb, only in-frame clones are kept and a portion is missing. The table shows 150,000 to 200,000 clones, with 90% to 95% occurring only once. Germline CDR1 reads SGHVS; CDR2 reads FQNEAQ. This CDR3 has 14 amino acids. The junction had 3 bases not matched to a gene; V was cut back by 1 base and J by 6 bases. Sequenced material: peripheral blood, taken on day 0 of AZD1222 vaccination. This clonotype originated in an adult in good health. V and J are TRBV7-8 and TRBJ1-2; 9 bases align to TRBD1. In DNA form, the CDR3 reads TGTGCCAGCAGCTTAGTAGGGACAGGGAATGGCTACACCTTC. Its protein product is CASSLVGTGNGYTF.